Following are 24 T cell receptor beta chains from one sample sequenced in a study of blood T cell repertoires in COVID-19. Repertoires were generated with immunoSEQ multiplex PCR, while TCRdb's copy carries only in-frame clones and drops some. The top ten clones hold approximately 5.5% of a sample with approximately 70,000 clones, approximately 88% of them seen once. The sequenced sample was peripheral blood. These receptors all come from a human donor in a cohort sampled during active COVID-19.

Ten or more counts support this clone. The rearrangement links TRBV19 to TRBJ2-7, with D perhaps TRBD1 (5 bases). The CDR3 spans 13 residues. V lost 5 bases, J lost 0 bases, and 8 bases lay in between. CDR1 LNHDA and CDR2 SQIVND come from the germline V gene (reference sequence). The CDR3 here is CASSLQGSYEQYF. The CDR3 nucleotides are TGTGCCAGTAGTCTCCAGGGCTCCTACGAGCAGTACTTC.

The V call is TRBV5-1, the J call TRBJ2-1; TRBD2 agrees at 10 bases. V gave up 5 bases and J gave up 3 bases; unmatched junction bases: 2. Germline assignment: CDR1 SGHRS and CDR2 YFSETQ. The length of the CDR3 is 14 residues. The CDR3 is CASRGLADYNEQFF. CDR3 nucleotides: TGCGCCAGCAGAGGACTAGCGGACTACAATGAGCAGTTCTTC.

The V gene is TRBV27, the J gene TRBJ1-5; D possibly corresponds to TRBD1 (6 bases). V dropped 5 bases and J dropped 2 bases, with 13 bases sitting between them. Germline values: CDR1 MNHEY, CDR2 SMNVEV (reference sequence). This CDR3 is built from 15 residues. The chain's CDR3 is CASSGQGLGNQPQHF. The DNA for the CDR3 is TGTGCCAGCAGTGGTCAGGGGTTGGGCAATCAGCCCCAGCATTTT.

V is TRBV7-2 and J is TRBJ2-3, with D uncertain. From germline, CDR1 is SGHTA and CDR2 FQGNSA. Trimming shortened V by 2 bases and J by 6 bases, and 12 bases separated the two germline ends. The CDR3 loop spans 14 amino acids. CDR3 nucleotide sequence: TGTGCCAGCAGCTTATTATGGAGTGGGGATACGCAGTATTTT. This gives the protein CASSLLWSGDTQYF.

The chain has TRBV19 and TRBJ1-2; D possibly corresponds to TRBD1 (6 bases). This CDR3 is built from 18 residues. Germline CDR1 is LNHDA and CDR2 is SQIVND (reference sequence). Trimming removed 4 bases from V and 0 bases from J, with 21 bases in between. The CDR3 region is CASSNPGEYPGSNYGYTF. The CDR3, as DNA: TGTGCCAGTAGTAATCCAGGGGAGTACCCTGGGTCTAACTATGGCTACACCTTC.

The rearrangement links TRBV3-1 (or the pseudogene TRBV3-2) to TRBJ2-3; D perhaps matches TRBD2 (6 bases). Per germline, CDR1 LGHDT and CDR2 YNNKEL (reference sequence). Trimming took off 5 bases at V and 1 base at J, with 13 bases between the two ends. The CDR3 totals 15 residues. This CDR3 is CASSRDSTGTDTQYF. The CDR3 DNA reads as TGTGCCAGCAGCAGGGACTCGACGGGCACAGATACGCAGTATTTT.

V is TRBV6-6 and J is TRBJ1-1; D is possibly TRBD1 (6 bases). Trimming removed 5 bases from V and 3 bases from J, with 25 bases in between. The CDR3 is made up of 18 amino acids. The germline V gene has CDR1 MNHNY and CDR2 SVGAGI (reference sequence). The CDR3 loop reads CASSPLPRDNQMDTEAFF. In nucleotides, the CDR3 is TGTGCCAGCAGTCCCTTACCCCGGGACAATCAAATGGACACTGAAGCTTTCTTT.

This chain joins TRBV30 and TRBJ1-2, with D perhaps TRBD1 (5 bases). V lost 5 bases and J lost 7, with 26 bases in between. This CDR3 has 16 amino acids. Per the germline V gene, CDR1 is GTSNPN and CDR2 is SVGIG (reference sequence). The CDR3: CAWERGQGRGYFGYTF. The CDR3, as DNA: TGTGCCTGGGAACGGGGCCAAGGGAGGGGCTATTTTGGCTACACCTTC. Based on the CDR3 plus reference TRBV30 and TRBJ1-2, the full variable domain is SQTIHQWPATLVQPVGSPLSLECTVEGTSNPNLYWYRQAAGRGLQLLFYSVGIGQISSEVPQNLSASRPQDRQFILSSKKLLLSDSGFYLCAWERGQGRGYFGYTFGSGTRLTVV.

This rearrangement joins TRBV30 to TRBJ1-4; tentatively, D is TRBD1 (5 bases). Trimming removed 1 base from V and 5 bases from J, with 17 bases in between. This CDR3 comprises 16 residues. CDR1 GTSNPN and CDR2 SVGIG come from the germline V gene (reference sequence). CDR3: CAWSGQPIGLNEKLFF. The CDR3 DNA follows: TGTGCCTGGAGTGGACAGCCCATCGGGTTAAATGAAAAACTGTTTTTT.

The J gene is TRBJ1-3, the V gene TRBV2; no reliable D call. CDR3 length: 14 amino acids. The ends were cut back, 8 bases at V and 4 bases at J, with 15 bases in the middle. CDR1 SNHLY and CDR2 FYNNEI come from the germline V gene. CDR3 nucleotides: TGTGCCAGCGCCCTCGGGCGGGCAGGAAACACCATATATTTT. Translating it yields CASALGRAGNTIYF.

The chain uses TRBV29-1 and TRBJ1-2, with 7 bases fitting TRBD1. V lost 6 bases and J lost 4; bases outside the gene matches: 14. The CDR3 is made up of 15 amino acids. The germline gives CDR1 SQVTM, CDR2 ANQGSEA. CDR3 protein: CSVQDPDRAPYGYTF. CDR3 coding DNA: TGCAGCGTCCAAGACCCAGACAGGGCCCCCTATGGCTACACCTTC.

The CDR3 reads CASSYEIPEHRGGYTF. CDR3 sequence (DNA): TGTGCCAGCAGTTACGAAATCCCGGAACACAGGGGTGGCTACACCTTC. The genes are TRBV6-6 and TRBJ1-2, with TRBD1 matching over 7 bases. The ends lost 2 bases at V and 7 bases at J; junction bases unmatched: 13. Germline V gene sequence: CDR1 MNHNY, CDR2 SVGAGI (reference sequence). This CDR3 is built from 16 residues.

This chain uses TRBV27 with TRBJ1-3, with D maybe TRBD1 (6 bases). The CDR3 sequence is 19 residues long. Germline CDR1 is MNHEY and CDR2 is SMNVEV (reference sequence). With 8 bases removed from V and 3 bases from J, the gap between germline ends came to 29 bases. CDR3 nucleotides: TGTGCCAGCCAACCTTATCTTGGGGGTACAGGGACAATTGGAAACACCATATATTTT. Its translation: CASQPYLGGTGTIGNTIYF.

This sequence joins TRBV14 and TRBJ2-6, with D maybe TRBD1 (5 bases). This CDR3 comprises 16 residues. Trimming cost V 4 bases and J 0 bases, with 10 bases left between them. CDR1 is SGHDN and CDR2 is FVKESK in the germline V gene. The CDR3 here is CASSRRQSSGANVLTF. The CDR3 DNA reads TGTGCCAGCAGCCGCAGACAGAGCTCTGGGGCCAACGTCCTGACTTTC.

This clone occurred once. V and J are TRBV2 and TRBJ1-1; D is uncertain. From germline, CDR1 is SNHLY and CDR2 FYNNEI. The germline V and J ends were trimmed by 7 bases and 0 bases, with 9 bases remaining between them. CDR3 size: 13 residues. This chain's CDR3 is CASNPDLNTEAFF. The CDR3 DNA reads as TGTGCCAGCAATCCGGACTTGAACACTGAAGCTTTCTTT.

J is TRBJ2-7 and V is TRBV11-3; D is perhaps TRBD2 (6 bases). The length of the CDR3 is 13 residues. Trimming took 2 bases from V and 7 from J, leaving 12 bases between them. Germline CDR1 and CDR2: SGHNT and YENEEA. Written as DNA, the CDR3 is TGTGCCAGCAGCTTAAACCCCGGAGGGGAGCAGTACTTC. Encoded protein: CASSLNPGGEQYF.

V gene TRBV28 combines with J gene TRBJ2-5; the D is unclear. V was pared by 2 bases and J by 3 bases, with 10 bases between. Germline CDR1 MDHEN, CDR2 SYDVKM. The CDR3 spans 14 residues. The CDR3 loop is CASSLVSIKETQYF. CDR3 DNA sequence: TGTGCCAGCAGTTTAGTGTCCATCAAAGAGACCCAGTACTTC.

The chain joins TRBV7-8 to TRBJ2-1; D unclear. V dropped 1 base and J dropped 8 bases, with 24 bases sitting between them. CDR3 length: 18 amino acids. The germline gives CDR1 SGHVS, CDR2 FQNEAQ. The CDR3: CASSLVGSAPTSVDEQFF. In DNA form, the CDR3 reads TGTGCCAGCAGCTTAGTCGGAAGCGCCCCAACAAGTGTCGATGAGCAGTTCTTC.

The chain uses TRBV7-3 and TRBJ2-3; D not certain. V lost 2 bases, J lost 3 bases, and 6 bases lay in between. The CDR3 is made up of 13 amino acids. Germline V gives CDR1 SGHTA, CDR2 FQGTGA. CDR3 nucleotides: TGTGCCAGCAGCTTAGGCAGGACAGATACGCAGTATTTT. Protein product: CASSLGRTDTQYF.

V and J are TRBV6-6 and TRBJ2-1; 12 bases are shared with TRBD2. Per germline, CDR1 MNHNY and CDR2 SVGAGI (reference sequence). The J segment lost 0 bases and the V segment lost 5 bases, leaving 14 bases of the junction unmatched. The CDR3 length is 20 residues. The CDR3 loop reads CASSPWTSGKTKSSYNEQFF. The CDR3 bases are TGTGCCAGCAGTCCTTGGACTAGCGGGAAGACCAAGAGCTCCTACAATGAGCAGTTCTTC.

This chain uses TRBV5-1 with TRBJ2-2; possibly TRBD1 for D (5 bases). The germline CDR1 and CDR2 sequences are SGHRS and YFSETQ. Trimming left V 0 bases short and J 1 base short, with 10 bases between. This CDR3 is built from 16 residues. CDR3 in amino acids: CASSLDSGWNTGELFF. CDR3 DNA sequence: TGCGCCAGCAGCTTGGATTCAGGGTGGAACACCGGGGAGCTGTTTTTT.

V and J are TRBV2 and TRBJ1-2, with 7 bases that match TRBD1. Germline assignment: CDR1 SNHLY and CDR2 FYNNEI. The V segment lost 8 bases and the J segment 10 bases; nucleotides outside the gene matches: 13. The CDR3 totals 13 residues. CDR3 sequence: CASRLTGTGVYTF. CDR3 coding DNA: TGTGCCAGCCGGCTAACAGGAACAGGGGTCTACACCTTC.

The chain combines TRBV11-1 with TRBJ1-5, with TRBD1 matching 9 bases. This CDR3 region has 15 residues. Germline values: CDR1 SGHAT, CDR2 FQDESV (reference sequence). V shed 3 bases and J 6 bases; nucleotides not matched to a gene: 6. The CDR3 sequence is CASSLTGGFGQPQHF. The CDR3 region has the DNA TGTGCCAGCAGCTTGACAGGGGGGTTTGGTCAGCCCCAGCATTTT.

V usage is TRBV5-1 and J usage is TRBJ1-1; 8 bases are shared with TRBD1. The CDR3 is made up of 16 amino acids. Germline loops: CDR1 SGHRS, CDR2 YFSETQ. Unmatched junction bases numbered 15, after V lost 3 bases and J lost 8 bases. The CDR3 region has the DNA TGCGCCAGCAGCTCCGGGACAGGATTCCCCGGTCACGAAGCTTTCTTT. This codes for CASSSGTGFPGHEAFF. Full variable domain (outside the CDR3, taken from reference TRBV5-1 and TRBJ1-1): KAGVTQTPRYLIKTRGQQVTLSCSPISGHRSVSWYQQTPGQGLQFLFEYFSETQRNKGNFPGRFSGRQFSNSRSEMNVSTLELGDSALYLCASSSGTGFPGHEAFFGQGTRLTVV.